A single sample is the source of the 6 T cell receptor beta chains below, sequenced in a study of T cell responses to AZD1222 COVID-19 vaccine listed by TCRdb under 2021. The time point label, as the study defines it: baseline before first vaccination. Interpreted using the paper, the treatment or condition label stands for: meningococcal conjugate vaccine given as trial control. The receptor library was made with the immunoSEQ multiplex PCR assay. In TCRdb, the immuneACCESS table is reduced to in-frame sequences with V and J assigned. These tables do not hold every clone; where another copy was compared, an unresolved V gene accounts for under half, and the others remain unexplained. The sample records some 100,000 clones, approximately 85% of which are singletons. The top ten hold 13% of the sample. Sequencing used peripheral blood, obtained on day 0 of MenACWY control vaccination. Every receptor here comes from an adult in good health.

V usage is TRBV4-1 and J usage is TRBJ2-1, with 7 bases identical to TRBD2. Germline loops: CDR1 MGHRA, CDR2 YSYEKL. The CDR3 is made up of 14 amino acids. Trimming cost V 1 base and J 10 bases; bases outside gene matches: 7. The CDR3 sequence: CASSQGRGYEEQFF. CDR3 coding DNA: TGCGCCAGCAGCCAAGGGCGGGGGTACGAGGAGCAGTTCTTC.

The rearrangement joins TRBV7-9 to TRBJ2-1, with a possible D match to TRBD2 (5 bases). Germline CDR1 and CDR2: SEHNR and FQNEAQ (reference sequence). V lost 4 bases and J 4 bases, leaving 20 bases between the germline ends. The CDR3 is 17 residues long. The CDR3 region is CASSSPNHPGSYNEQFF. In DNA form, the CDR3 reads TGTGCCAGCAGCTCACCCAACCACCCGGGGAGTTACAATGAGCAGTTCTTC.

The genes are TRBV5-6 and TRBJ2-7; D may be TRBD1 (6 bases). Trimming removed 4 bases at V and 7 bases at J, with 18 bases between. The CDR3 runs to 14 residues. The germline CDR1 and CDR2 sequences are SGHDT and YYEEEE. Written as DNA, the CDR3 is TGTGCCAGCAGCGCTGGGACAATATTAAGGGAGCAGTACTTC. It codes for CASSAGTILREQYF.

The rearrangement links TRBV2 to TRBJ2-3, with D possibly TRBD1 on 5 matching bases. Germline lookup yields CDR1 SNHLY and CDR2 FYNNEI. CDR3 length equals 13 residues. Trimming removed 4 bases at V and 6 bases at J, with 11 bases between. Here the CDR3 reads CASSGSGMDTQYF. The CDR3 region has the DNA TGTGCCAGCAGTGGTTCAGGGATGGATACGCAGTATTTT.

The chain is built from TRBV11-1 and TRBJ2-3; weak D call: TRBD1 (6 bases). Germline V CDR1 and CDR2: SGHAT, FQDESV (reference sequence). Trimming shortened V by 4 bases and J by 4 bases, and 12 bases separated the two germline ends. The CDR3 length is 14 residues. CDR3 nucleotides: TGTGCCAGCAGCTCACAGGGAGCCCCAGATACGCAGTATTTT. Its protein product is CASSSQGAPDTQYF. The variable domain in full, completed from reference TRBV11-1 and TRBJ2-3, reads EAEVAQSPRYKITEKSQAVAFWCDPISGHATLYWYRQILGQGPELLVQFQDESVVDDSQLPKDRFSAERLKGVDSTLKIQPAELGDSAMYLCASSSQGAPDTQYFGPGTRLTVL.

The V call is TRBV27, the J call TRBJ1-2; unclear D gene. The germline gives CDR1 MNHEY, CDR2 SMNVEV (reference sequence). V lost 4 bases to trimming and J lost 4 bases, with 10 bases between them. The CDR3 spans 13 residues. The CDR3 nucleotides are TGTGCCAGCAGTTCTTGGGCAAGCTATGGCTACACCTTC. Its protein product is CASSSWASYGYTF.